These T cell receptor beta chains were read from a single sample in a study of neurological immune-mediated disorders. TCRdb processed the 5' RACE reads anew with MiXCR; each CDR3 protein has one entry. The sample shows about 53,000 distinct CDR3 sequences, 7% to 9% of them seen only once. The sample consisted of PBMCs. The receptor source for this set is a woman aged 35 to 49 in good health. CDR3s include the opening cysteine and the closing phenylalanine or tryptophan. Fields, in order: V gene, CDR3 length, D gene, J gene, clone size, CDR3 protein, CDR3 DNA. D genes are given only for firm matches. Rows give clone size only sometimes, using once, few, many, or a class for an expanded clone.

TRBV12-3/TRBV12-4	15	-	TRBJ2-1	many	CASSLAGGFYNEQFF	TGTGCCAGCAGTTTAGCGGGGGGATTCTACAATGAGCAGTTCTTC
TRBV29-1	12	-	TRBJ1-2	few	CSVVGQGWGYTF	TGCAGCGTTGTCGGGCAGGGCTGGGGCTACACCTTC
TRBV10-3	14	-	TRBJ2-2	many	CAISELGNTGELFF	TGTGCCATCAGTGAGTTAGGAAACACCGGGGAGCTGTTTTTT
TRBV7-9	13	TRBD1	TRBJ1-1	many	CASSTPGGTEAFF	TGTGCCAGCAGCACCCCAGGGGGCACTGAAGCTTTCTTT
TRBV7-2	17	TRBD2	TRBJ2-5	many	CASSSWTSGGSQETQYF	TGTGCCAGCAGCTCCTGGACTAGCGGGGGATCGCAAGAGACCCAGTACTTC
TRBV5-6	15	-	TRBJ2-5	-	CASSLGQGFGETQYF	TGTGCCAGCAGCTTGGGGCAGGGATTCGGGGAGACCCAGTACTTC
TRBV4-3	18	-	TRBJ2-6	many	CASSQDLAASSGANVLTF	TGCGCCAGCAGCCAAGATCTGGCAGCAAGCTCTGGGGCCAACGTCCTGACTTTC
TRBV9	14	TRBD1	TRBJ2-7	many	CASSFGTGIDEQYF	TGTGCCAGCAGCTTCGGGACAGGGATCGACGAGCAGTACTTC
TRBV6-2/TRBV6-3	13	-	TRBJ1-2	many	CASSFYRPYGYTF	TGTGCCAGCAGTTTCTACAGACCATATGGCTACACCTTC
TRBV24-1	17	-	TRBJ1-1	few	CATSHVGGPPSDTEAFF	TGTGCCACCTCTCACGTCGGGGGGCCACCCTCCGACACTGAAGCTTTCTTT
TRBV7-2	15	TRBD1	TRBJ2-1	many	CASSLDGTAYNEQFF	TGTGCCAGCAGCTTAGACGGGACAGCTTACAATGAGCAGTTCTTC
TRBV6-5	14	-	TRBJ2-7	many	CASSSESTTYEQYF	TGTGCCAGCAGTTCTGAGTCCACAACCTACGAGCAGTACTTC
TRBV20-1	15	-	TRBJ1-2	many	CSARGDPNRVRGYTF	TGCAGTGCTAGAGGGGACCCCAACAGGGTTCGGGGCTACACCTTC
TRBV9	15	-	TRBJ2-1	many	CASSVAVGSYNEQFF	TGTGCCAGCAGCGTAGCGGTAGGCTCCTACAATGAGCAGTTCTTC
TRBV5-5	16	-	TRBJ1-5	many	CASSSGAGHSNQPQHF	TGTGCCAGCAGCTCGGGGGCCGGGCATAGCAATCAGCCCCAGCATTTT
TRBV4-1	15	-	TRBJ2-3	many	CASSQELFNTDTQYF	TGCGCCAGCAGCCAAGAACTGTTTAACACAGATACGCAGTATTTT
TRBV7-2	14	TRBD2	TRBJ2-7	many	CASRRGRPSYEQYF	TGTGCCAGCAGACGCGGGAGGCCCTCCTACGAGCAGTACTTC
TRBV3-1	14	-	TRBJ1-5	few	CASSQDPFSGAQHF	TGTGCCAGCAGCCAAGACCCCTTTTCAGGTGCCCAGCATTTT
TRBV6-2/TRBV6-3	11	-	TRBJ2-2	many	CASYGTGELFF	TGTGCCAGCTACGGGACCGGGGAGCTGTTTTTT
TRBV6-2/TRBV6-3	12	-	TRBJ1-5	many	CASSYTNQPQHF	TGTGCCAGCAGTTACACGAATCAGCCCCAGCATTTT
TRBV10-3	14	-	TRBJ1-2	many	CAISESAANYGYTF	TGTGCCATCAGTGAGTCGGCAGCTAACTATGGCTACACCTTC
TRBV20-1	15	TRBD1	TRBJ1-2	many	CSAVSGTGFLYGYTF	TGCAGTGCGGTCAGCGGGACAGGTTTTCTCTATGGCTACACCTTC
TRBV29-1	14	TRBD1	TRBJ1-3	many	CSAGGTATGNTIYF	TGCAGCGCCGGAGGGACAGCCACTGGAAACACCATATATTTT
TRBV24-1	15	TRBD2	TRBJ2-1	many	CATSDLWGGGNEQFF	TGTGCCACCAGTGATTTGTGGGGGGGAGGGAATGAGCAGTTCTTC
TRBV6-5	14	TRBD2	TRBJ2-3	many	CASSFAGGRNTQYF	TGTGCCAGCAGTTTTGCGGGAGGGCGAAATACGCAGTATTTT
TRBV5-6	12	-	TRBJ2-1	many	CASSLVGGRQFF	TGTGCCAGCAGCTTGGTTGGGGGAAGGCAGTTCTTC
TRBV6-5	13	-	TRBJ1-4	many	CASSEPLGGKLFF	TGTGCCAGCAGTGAGCCCCTGGGTGGAAAACTGTTTTTT
TRBV10-3	14	TRBD1	TRBJ2-3	-	CAIGDRARTDTQYF	TGTGCCATCGGGGACAGGGCCCGCACAGATACGCAGTATTTT
TRBV29-1	14	-	TRBJ1-2	many	CSVSTGYPAYGYTF	TGCAGCGTTTCAACAGGGTATCCAGCGTATGGCTACACCTTC
TRBV20-1	15	TRBD1	TRBJ1-6	-	CSARGRQGADSPLHF	TGCAGTGCTAGAGGCCGACAGGGGGCTGATTCACCCCTCCACTTT
TRBV2	13	-	TRBJ2-2	many	CASRRTDTGELFF	TGTGCCAGCAGGAGGACGGACACCGGGGAGCTGTTTTTT
TRBV20-1	15	TRBD2	TRBJ2-5	-	CSARAQREVWETQYF	TGCAGTGCCAGGGCTCAGCGGGAGGTGTGGGAGACCCAGTACTTC
TRBV20-1	11	-	TRBJ2-1	many	CSASGYNEQFF	TGCAGTGCTAGCGGCTACAATGAGCAGTTCTTC